This T cell receptor (beta chain) was found in a study of blood T cell repertoires in COVID-19. There are a few counts of this clone. Clones were sequenced by immunoSEQ multiplex PCR, and TCRdb holds only the in-frame ones, with some missing. The table records fewer than 300,000 clones, about four fifths of them present only once. Germline CDR1 and CDR2: PRHDT and FYEKMQ (reference sequence). This CDR3 comprises 14 residues. V lost 7 bases and J lost 5; bases outside the gene matches: 7. The sequence was obtained from a human donor with COVID-19, enrolled during active disease. The donor label of this sample is uncertain. The chain combines TRBV13 with TRBJ1-3; 8 bases agree with TRBD1. Sequencing was done on a sample of peripheral blood. The CDR3 sequence is CASTGQGERNTIYF. The CDR3 bases are TGTGCCAGCACCGGACAGGGTGAAAGAAACACCATATATTTT.